This is a list of T cell receptor beta chains from one sample in a study of cytomegalovirus exposure and HLA in healthy donors. This table comes from immunoSEQ multiplex PCR, and its TCRdb copy is limited to in-frame clones, with some not included. The sample carries more than 95,000 clones, 60% to 80% recorded once. The sequenced material came from PBMCs. The receptors derive from a man younger than 40 in good health and CMV-seronegative. Each CDR3 is given without its conserved first and last residue. D genes are given only for firm matches.

len: 12; v_gene: TRBV28; d_gene: TRBD1; j_gene: TRBJ2-1; CDR3aa: ASNGQGSANEQF
len: 11; v_gene: TRBV11-3; d_gene: NA; j_gene: TRBJ1-1; CDR3aa: ASSSDTNTEAF
len: 13; v_gene: TRBV11-2; d_gene: TRBD1; j_gene: TRBJ1-2; CDR3aa: ASSLAAGGDYGYT
len: 11; v_gene: TRBV6-5; d_gene: NA; j_gene: TRBJ1-6; CDR3aa: ASNAGTKSPLH
len: 11; v_gene: TRBV5-6; d_gene: TRBD1; j_gene: TRBJ1-2; CDR3aa: ASSPDRAYGYT
len: 15; v_gene: TRBV28; d_gene: NA; j_gene: TRBJ2-5; CDR3aa: ASSFRTGRGGQETQY
len: 13; v_gene: TRBV10-3; d_gene: TRBD2; j_gene: NA; CDR3aa: AISESAGVFYEQY
len: 14; v_gene: TRBV5-1; d_gene: TRBD1; j_gene: TRBJ1-4; CDR3aa: ASSRLGTASNEKLF
len: 11; v_gene: TRBV6-4; d_gene: NA; j_gene: TRBJ2-7; CDR3aa: ASSDKAAGEQY
len: 14; v_gene: TRBV10-1; d_gene: TRBD2; j_gene: TRBJ2-2; CDR3aa: ASGTSGSANTGELF
len: 13; v_gene: TRBV6-1; d_gene: TRBD1; j_gene: TRBJ1-4; CDR3aa: ASRGAGQGREKLF
len: 13; v_gene: TRBV7-2; d_gene: TRBD2; j_gene: TRBJ2-5; CDR3aa: ASSLLGLAEETQY
len: 12; v_gene: TRBV15; d_gene: TRBD1; j_gene: TRBJ2-7; CDR3aa: ATSIGTGGYEQY
len: 11; v_gene: TRBV6-5; d_gene: TRBD1; j_gene: TRBJ1-1; CDR3aa: ASSSGGATEAF
len: 13; v_gene: TRBV5-4; d_gene: NA; j_gene: TRBJ2-7; CDR3aa: ASSLNRVSSYEQY
len: 10; v_gene: TRBV30; d_gene: NA; j_gene: TRBJ1-2; CDR3aa: AWSVRVYGYT
len: 11; v_gene: TRBV6-6; d_gene: TRBD1; j_gene: TRBJ1-2; CDR3aa: ASRPGQVYGYT
len: 10; v_gene: TRBV2; d_gene: NA; j_gene: TRBJ2-3; CDR3aa: ARGGVADTQY
len: 13; v_gene: TRBV4-1; d_gene: TRBD1; j_gene: TRBJ2-7; CDR3aa: ASSQGFQGAGEQY
len: 13; v_gene: TRBV5-1; d_gene: NA; j_gene: TRBJ1-1; CDR3aa: ASSSGGGFNTEAF
len: 13; v_gene: TRBV4-1; d_gene: TRBD1; j_gene: TRBJ2-7; CDR3aa: ASSRGQGETYEQY
len: 11; v_gene: TRBV5-4; d_gene: NA; j_gene: TRBJ2-5; CDR3aa: ASSPGQQETQY
len: 13; v_gene: TRBV11-2; d_gene: NA; j_gene: TRBJ1-4; CDR3aa: ASSFSMNTKEKLF
len: 12; v_gene: TRBV25-1; d_gene: TRBD1; j_gene: TRBJ1-6; CDR3aa: ASRVTGSSSPLH
len: 15; v_gene: TRBV19; d_gene: NA; j_gene: TRBJ1-5; CDR3aa: ASSISVPGRGNQPQH
len: 13; v_gene: TRBV5-1; d_gene: TRBD1; j_gene: TRBJ2-5; CDR3aa: ASSVGTGYQETQY
len: 14; v_gene: TRBV28; d_gene: NA; j_gene: TRBJ2-6; CDR3aa: ASSPHGASGANVLT
len: 12; v_gene: TRBV11-2; d_gene: TRBD1; j_gene: NA; CDR3aa: ASSLGQGVHEQY
len: 12; v_gene: TRBV29-1; d_gene: TRBD1; j_gene: TRBJ2-7; CDR3aa: SVVGTGMGGEQY
len: 10; v_gene: TRBV29-1; d_gene: NA; j_gene: TRBJ2-7; CDR3aa: SARTESYEQY
len: 14; v_gene: TRBV6-1; d_gene: NA; j_gene: TRBJ2-6; CDR3aa: ASSEYPGTGANVLT
len: 12; v_gene: TRBV2; d_gene: TRBD1; j_gene: TRBJ2-7; CDR3aa: ATRGQGASYEQY
len: 12; v_gene: TRBV7-9; d_gene: TRBD1; j_gene: TRBJ1-2; CDR3aa: ASSTGQGGGGYT
len: 10; v_gene: TRBV19; d_gene: NA; j_gene: TRBJ2-1; CDR3aa: ASSMGAGEQF
len: 14; v_gene: TRBV28; d_gene: TRBD1; j_gene: TRBJ2-5; CDR3aa: ASSSRDRSHQETQY
len: 13; v_gene: TRBV11-2; d_gene: TRBD1; j_gene: TRBJ1-5; CDR3aa: ASSQTGQGHQPQH
len: 11; v_gene: TRBV5-1; d_gene: NA; j_gene: TRBJ2-5; CDR3aa: ASFGDNQETQY
len: 14; v_gene: TRBV28; d_gene: NA; j_gene: TRBJ1-3; CDR3aa: ASSPLGASSGNTIY
len: 13; v_gene: TRBV5-1; d_gene: NA; j_gene: TRBJ1-2; CDR3aa: ASTASAALNYGYT